This entry describes one T cell receptor (beta chain). Germline V gene sequence: CDR1 MNHEY, CDR2 SVGAGI. The V and J ends lost 5 bases and 4 bases respectively, with 12 bases between them. There are 14 residues in the CDR3. Authors' analysis steps: For nucleated cells, counts were estimated from reference gene primer amplification. The repertoire was sequenced with immunoSEQ multiplex PCR; TCRdb's copy has only in-frame clones and lacks some. That table gives V, J and clone size, and the DNA gave D and trimming. The table has a few hundred thousand clones, 70% to 90% seen once. The record originates from a study of blood T cell repertoires in COVID-19.

The sequence came from a woman aged 18-29 years who had been exposed to COVID-19. Sample: PBMCs or T cells enriched from blood (not recorded which). This chain uses TRBV6-5 with TRBJ2-1, with D maybe TRBD1 (6 bases). Written as DNA, the CDR3 is TGTGCCAGCAGTACCCGGACAGAGTACAATGAGCAGTTCTTC. This encodes CASSTRTEYNEQFF.